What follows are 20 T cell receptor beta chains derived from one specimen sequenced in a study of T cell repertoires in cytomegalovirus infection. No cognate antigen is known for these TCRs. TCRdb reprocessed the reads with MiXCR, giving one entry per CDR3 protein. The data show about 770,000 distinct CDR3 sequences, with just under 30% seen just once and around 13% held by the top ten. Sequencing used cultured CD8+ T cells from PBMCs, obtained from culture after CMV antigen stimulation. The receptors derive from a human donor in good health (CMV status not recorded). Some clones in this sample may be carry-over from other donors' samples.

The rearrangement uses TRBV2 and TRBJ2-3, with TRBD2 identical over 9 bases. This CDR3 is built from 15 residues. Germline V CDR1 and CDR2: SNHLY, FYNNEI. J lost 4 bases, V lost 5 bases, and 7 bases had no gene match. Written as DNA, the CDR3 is TGTGCCAGCAGTCGGATAGCGGGGGCGGCAGATACGCAGTATTTT. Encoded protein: CASSRIAGAADTQYF.

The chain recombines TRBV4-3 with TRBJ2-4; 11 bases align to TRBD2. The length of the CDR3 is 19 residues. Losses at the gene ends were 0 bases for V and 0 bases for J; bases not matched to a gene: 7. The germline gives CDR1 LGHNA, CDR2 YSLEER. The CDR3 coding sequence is TGCGCCAGCAGCCAAGAATCTAGCGGGGGGTCCTTAGCCAAAAACATTCAGTACTTC. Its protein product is CASSQESSGGSLAKNIQYF.

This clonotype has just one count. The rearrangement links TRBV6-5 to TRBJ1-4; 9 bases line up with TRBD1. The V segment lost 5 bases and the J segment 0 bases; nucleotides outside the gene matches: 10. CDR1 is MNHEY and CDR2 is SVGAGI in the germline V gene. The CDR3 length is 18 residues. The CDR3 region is CASSPGQGGPSTNEKLFF. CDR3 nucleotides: TGTGCCAGCAGTCCGGGACAGGGAGGCCCTTCAACTAATGAAAAACTGTTTTTT.

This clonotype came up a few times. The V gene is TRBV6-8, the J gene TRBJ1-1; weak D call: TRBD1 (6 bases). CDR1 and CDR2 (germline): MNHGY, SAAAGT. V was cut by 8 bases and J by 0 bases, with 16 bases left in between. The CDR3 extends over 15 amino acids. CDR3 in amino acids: CASLATGPMNTEAFF. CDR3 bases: TGTGCCAGCTTGGCGACAGGCCCTATGAACACTGAAGCTTTCTTT.

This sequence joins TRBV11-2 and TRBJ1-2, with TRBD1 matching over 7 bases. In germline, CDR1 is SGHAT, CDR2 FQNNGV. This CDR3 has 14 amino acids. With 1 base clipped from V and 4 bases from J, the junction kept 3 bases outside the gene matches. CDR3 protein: CASSLGPGGYGYTF. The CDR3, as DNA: TGTGCCAGCAGCTTAGGTCCAGGGGGCTATGGCTACACCTTC. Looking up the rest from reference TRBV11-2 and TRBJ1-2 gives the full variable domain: EAGVAQSPRYKIIEKRQSVAFWCNPISGHATLYWYQQILGQGPKLLIQFQNNGVVDDSQLPKDRFSAERLKGVDSTLKIQPAKLEDSAVYLCASSLGPGGYGYTFGSGTRLTVV.

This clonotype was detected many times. This chain's CDR3 is CASSFGAAGELFF. In DNA form, the CDR3 reads TGTGCCAGCAGTTTTGGGGCCGCCGGGGAGCTGTTTTTT. This chain joins TRBV12-3 or TRBV12-4 and TRBJ2-2, with D perhaps matching TRBD1 (5 bases). There are 13 residues in the CDR3. Trimming left V 3 bases short and J 6 bases short, with 8 bases between.

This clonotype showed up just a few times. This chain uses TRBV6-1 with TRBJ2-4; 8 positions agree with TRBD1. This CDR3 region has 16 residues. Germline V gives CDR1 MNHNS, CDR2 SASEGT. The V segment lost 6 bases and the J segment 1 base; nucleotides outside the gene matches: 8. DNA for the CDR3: TGTGCCAGCAGCGCACAGGGGGGTGAGGCCAAAAACATTCAGTACTTC. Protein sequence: CASSAQGGEAKNIQYF.

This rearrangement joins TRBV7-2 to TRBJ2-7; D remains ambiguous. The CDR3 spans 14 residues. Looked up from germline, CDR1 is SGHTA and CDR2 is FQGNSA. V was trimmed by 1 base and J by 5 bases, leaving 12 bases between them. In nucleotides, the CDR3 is TGTGCCAGCAGCTTAGGCTGGACCACGCACGAGCAGTACGTC. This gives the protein CASSLGWTTHEQYV.

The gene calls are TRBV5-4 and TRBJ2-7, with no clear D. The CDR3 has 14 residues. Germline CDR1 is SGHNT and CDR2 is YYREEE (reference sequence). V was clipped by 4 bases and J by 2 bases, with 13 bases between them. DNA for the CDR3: TGTGCCAGCAGCCAAGACTCTTATACCTACGAGCAGTACTTC. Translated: CASSQDSYTYEQYF.

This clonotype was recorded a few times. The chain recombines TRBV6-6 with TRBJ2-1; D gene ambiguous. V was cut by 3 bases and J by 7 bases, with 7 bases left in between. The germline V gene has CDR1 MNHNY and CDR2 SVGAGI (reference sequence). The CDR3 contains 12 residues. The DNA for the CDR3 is TGTGCCAGCAGTTATGGGATTAATGAGCAGTTCTTC. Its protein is CASSYGINEQFF.

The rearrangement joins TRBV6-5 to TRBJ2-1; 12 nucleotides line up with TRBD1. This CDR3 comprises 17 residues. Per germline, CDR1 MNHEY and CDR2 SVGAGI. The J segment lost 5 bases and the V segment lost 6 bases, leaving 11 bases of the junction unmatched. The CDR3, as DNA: TGTGCCAGCAGCGCCCTTCCGGGACAGGGGGCTAACAATGAGCAGTTCTTC. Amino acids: CASSALPGQGANNEQFF.

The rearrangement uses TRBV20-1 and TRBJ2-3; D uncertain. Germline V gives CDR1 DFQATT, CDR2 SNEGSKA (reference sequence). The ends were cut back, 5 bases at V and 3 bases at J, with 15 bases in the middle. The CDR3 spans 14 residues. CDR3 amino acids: CSASGLLTTDTQYF. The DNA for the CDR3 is TGCAGTGCTTCGGGCCTATTGACTACAGATACGCAGTATTTT.

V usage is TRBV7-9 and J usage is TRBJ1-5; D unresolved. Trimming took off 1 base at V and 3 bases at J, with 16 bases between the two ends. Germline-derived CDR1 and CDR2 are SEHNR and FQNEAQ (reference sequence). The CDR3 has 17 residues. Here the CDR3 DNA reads TGTGCCAGCAGCTTAGAAGAGACAACAGAAACCAATCAGCCCCAGCATTTT. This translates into CASSLEETTETNQPQHF. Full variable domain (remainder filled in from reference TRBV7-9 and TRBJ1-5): DTGVSQNPRHKITKRGQNVTFRCDPISEHNRLYWYRQTLGQGPEFLTYFQNEAQLEKSRLLSDRFSAERPKGSFSTLEIQRTEQGDSAMYLCASSLEETTETNQPQHFGDGTRLSIL.

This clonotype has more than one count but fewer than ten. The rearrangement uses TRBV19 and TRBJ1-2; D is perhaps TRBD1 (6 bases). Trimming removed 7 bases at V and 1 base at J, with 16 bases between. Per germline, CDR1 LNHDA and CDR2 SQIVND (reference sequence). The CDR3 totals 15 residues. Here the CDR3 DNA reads TGTGCCAGTAACTCCAAAGACAGGCTTAACTATGGCTACACCTTC. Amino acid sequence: CASNSKDRLNYGYTF.

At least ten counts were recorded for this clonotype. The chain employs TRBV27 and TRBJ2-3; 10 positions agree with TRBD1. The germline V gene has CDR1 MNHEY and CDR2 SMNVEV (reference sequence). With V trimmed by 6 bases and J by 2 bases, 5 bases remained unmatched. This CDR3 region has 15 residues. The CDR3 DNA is TGTGCCAGCAGGACAGGGGGCCCCCCCACAGATACGCAGTATTTT. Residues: CASRTGGPPTDTQYF.

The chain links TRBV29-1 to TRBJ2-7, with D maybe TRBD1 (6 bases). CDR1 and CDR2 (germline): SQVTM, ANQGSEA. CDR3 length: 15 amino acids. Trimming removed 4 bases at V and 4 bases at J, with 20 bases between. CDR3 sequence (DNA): TGCAGCGTTGCGGATTTCCGGACAGAGCGTTACGAGCAGTACGTC. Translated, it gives CSVADFRTERYEQYV.

The CDR3 reads CASSPGGRNYGYTF. Here the CDR3 DNA reads TGTGCCAGCAGTCCAGGGGGCAGAAACTATGGCTACACCTTC. The genes are TRBV6-1 and TRBJ1-2, with 8 bases lining up with TRBD1. From germline, CDR1 is MNHNS and CDR2 SASEGT. The CDR3 sequence is 14 residues long. J gave up 2 bases and V 5 bases, and 4 bases lay outside the gene matches.

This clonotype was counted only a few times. This CDR3 is CASSFPGTPRETQYF. The CDR3 DNA follows: TGTGCCAGCAGCTTCCCCGGGACCCCTAGGGAGACCCAGTACTTC. V gene TRBV7-9 combines with J gene TRBJ2-5; the D gene could be TRBD1 or TRBD2 (5 bases each). Deletions cut 3 bases from V and 5 bases from J, with 16 bases between. This CDR3 contains 15 residues. The germline V gene has CDR1 SEHNR and CDR2 FQNEAQ (reference sequence).

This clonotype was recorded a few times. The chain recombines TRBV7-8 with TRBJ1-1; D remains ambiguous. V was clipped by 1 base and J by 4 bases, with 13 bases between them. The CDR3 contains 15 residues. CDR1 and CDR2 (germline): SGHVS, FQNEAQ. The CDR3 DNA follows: TGTGCCAGCAGCTTAGGTGGCGCGGCGGGCACTGAAGCTTTCTTT. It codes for CASSLGGAAGTEAFF.

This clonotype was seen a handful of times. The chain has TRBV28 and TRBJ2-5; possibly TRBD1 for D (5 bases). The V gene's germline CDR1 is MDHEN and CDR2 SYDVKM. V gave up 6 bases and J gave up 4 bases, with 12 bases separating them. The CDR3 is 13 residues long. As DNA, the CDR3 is TGTGCCAGCAGCCCCGACAGTCTAGAGACCCAGTACTTC. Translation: CASSPDSLETQYF.